The following is a T cell receptor beta chain sequence with its context. Antigen: not known. The sequenced template was cDNA made from the entire isolated RNA. The data were produced by immunoSEQ multiplex PCR, yet TCRdb's version contains in-frame clones alone and is incomplete. The sample yields 300,000 to 350,000 clones, 13% seen once. Trimming cost V 2 bases and J 5 bases, with 9 bases left between them. In germline, CDR1 is MNHNY, CDR2 SVGAGI (reference sequence). The CDR3 has 13 residues. The data stem from a study of beta chain features in type 1 diabetes. Overall study results and limits: TCRB CDR3 length was moderately but significantly reduced in all four CD4+ subsets of Type 1 diabetes patients.

The sequenced sample consisted of naive CD4+ T cells from blood. The sequence was collected from a woman aged 18-29 years with type 1 diabetes. The chain recombines TRBV6-6 with TRBJ2-5; the D is unclear. Written as DNA, the CDR3 is TGTGCCAGCAGTTACCCCCCGGAGGAGACCCAGTACTTC. It codes for CASSYPPEETQYF.